This TCR beta chain was sequenced for a study of cytomegalovirus exposure and HLA in healthy donors. As regards this clone: The target antigen is unknown.

The junction had 9 bases not matched to a gene; V was cut back by 6 bases and J by 7 bases. The CDR3 is 14 residues long. Germline V gives CDR1 MNHNY, CDR2 SVGAGI (reference sequence). Both 60 Vbeta primers and 13 Jbeta primers went into the PCR. Sequenced by immunoSEQ multiplex PCR; TCRdb stores in-frame clones only, minus some. Among tens of thousands of clones listed, more than 50% were seen once. Broader study findings: The authors confirmed in vitro that a few CMV-associated chains were specific for CMV antigens.

Input material: PBMCs. This chain uses TRBV6-6 with TRBJ1-5; 7 positions agree with TRBD1. This clonotype was obtained from a woman between 40 and 55 years old in good health and CMV-seropositive. The CDR3 bases are TGTGCCAGCAGCCCCGGACAGGTAGGACAGCCCCAGCATTTT. This encodes CASSPGQVGQPQHF.